The 26 T cell receptor beta chains listed next were all sequenced from one sample in a study of precursors of human CD4 cytotoxic T cells. Using its own MiXCR run on the reads, TCRdb lists one record per CDR3 protein. The repertoire consists of approximately 440 distinct CDR3 sequences, with about 20% occurring once and the leading ten covering over 25%. Four sorted CD4+ memory subsets, central memory, effector memory, IL-7R-high TEMRA and IL-7R-negative TEMRA, were UMI-sequenced. Sample: memory CD4+ T cells from blood (PBMCs). Receptor source: a human donor in good health.

This clonotype was detected only a few times. The V call is TRBV12-3 or TRBV12-4, the J call TRBJ1-6; D is undetermined. The CDR3 runs 13 residues. V lost 3 bases and J lost 8, with 8 bases in between. CDR3 DNA: TGTGCCAGCAGTTTCGATGGGGATTCACCCCTCCACTTT. Translated, it gives CASSFDGDSPLHF.

This clonotype was detected a few times. The chain carries TRBV20-1 and TRBJ2-7; 8 bases are shared with TRBD1. In germline, CDR1 is DFQATT, CDR2 SNEGSKA (reference sequence). The V gene end was trimmed by 5 bases and the J gene end by 3 bases; junction bases not matched to a gene: 12. The CDR3 length is 15 residues. CDR3 DNA sequence: TGCAGTGCTTTCTCTTCGGGACAGGAAAACTACGAGCAGTACTTC. It encodes CSAFSSGQENYEQYF.

This clonotype turned up a few times. The chain combines TRBV5-1 with TRBJ2-1; a weak D match, TRBD2 (6 bases). The CDR3 has 16 residues. The germline V and J ends were trimmed by 0 bases and 7 bases, with 17 bases remaining between them. Per germline, CDR1 SGHRS and CDR2 YFSETQ. The CDR3 here is CASSLGRGRALNEQFF. For the CDR3, the DNA is TGCGCCAGCAGCTTGGGGCGGGGTAGGGCCCTTAATGAGCAGTTCTTC.

V is TRBV2 and J is TRBJ2-2; possible D gene TRBD1, 5 bases. V was cut by 2 bases and J by 4 bases, with 5 bases left in between. This CDR3 is 13 amino acids long. The germline V gene encodes CDR1 SNHLY and CDR2 FYNNEI. CDR3: CASSEQGTGELFF. The CDR3 region has the DNA TGTGCCAGCAGTGAACAGGGCACCGGGGAGCTGTTTTTT.

This clonotype was found a few times. The rearrangement uses TRBV27 and TRBJ1-2; 9 bases fit TRBD1. Per the germline V gene, CDR1 is MNHEY and CDR2 is SMNVEV (reference sequence). The CDR3 sequence is 16 residues long. V lost 2 bases, J lost 3 bases, and 7 bases stayed unmatched. CDR3 loop: CASSLGQGRFDYGYTF. The CDR3 nucleotides are TGTGCCAGCAGTTTAGGACAGGGGAGATTTGACTATGGCTACACCTTC.

The CDR3 DNA reads TGTGCCAGCAGACAGGGGAGCTCTGGGGCCAACGTCCTGACTTTC. Translated, it gives CASRQGSSGANVLTF. The chain uses TRBV6-1 and TRBJ2-6; 7 nucleotides line up with TRBD1. Germline trimming cut 6 bases from V and 0 bases from J; bases unmatched to any gene: 2. The CDR3 has 15 residues. The germline CDR1 and CDR2 sequences are MNHNS and SASEGT.

This clonotype is labeled large. The chain employs TRBV3-1 and TRBJ2-7; 15 bases align to TRBD2. After removal of 4 bases from V and 4 bases from J, the junction contained 2 bases not matched to a gene. The CDR3 sequence is 15 residues long. Germline V gene lookup returns CDR1 LGHDT and CDR2 YNNKEL (reference sequence). CDR3 nucleotides: TGTGCCAGCAGCCCGGGACTAGCGGGAGGATACGAGCAGTACTTC. Protein: CASSPGLAGGYEQYF.

In this sample, this clonotype is large (0.1 to 1%). V gene TRBV3-1 combines with J gene TRBJ2-1, with D possibly being TRBD2 (5 bases). CDR3 length: 15 residues. Germline V gives CDR1 LGHDT, CDR2 YNNKEL (reference sequence). Trimming pared 4 bases from V and 0 bases from J, leaving 10 bases between. The CDR3 here is CASSRGLSSYNEQFF. Written as DNA, the CDR3 is TGTGCCAGCAGCCGAGGACTGAGCTCCTACAATGAGCAGTTCTTC.

This clonotype was found a few times. This sequence joins TRBV27 and TRBJ2-1; D ambiguous. V lost 8 bases to trimming and J lost 0 bases, with 2 bases between them. The germline CDR1 and CDR2 sequences are MNHEY and SMNVEV (reference sequence). The CDR3 runs to 11 residues. The CDR3 nucleotides are TGTGCCAGCTGCTCCTACAATGAGCAGTTCTTC. Amino acids: CASCSYNEQFF.

The chain combines TRBV24-1 with TRBJ2-3, with D perhaps TRBD1 (5 bases). The germline V gene encodes CDR1 KGHDR and CDR2 SFDVKD. CDR3 length: 15 residues. Trimming removed 0 bases from V and 6 bases from J, with 12 bases in between. The CDR3 nucleotides are TGTGCCACCAGTGATTTGGGGCAGGGCGGCGATACGCAGTATTTT. Translated, it gives CATSDLGQGGDTQYF.

The chain employs TRBV12-3 or TRBV12-4 and TRBJ1-2; perhaps TRBD1 as D (6 bases). CDR3 length equals 13 residues. Trimming stripped 4 bases from V and 2 bases from J, with 8 bases between. The CDR3 DNA sequence: TGTGCCAGCAGTTACGGACAGAACTATGGCTACACCTTC. Translated: CASSYGQNYGYTF.

This clonotype is deemed large (0.1 to 1%). The genes are TRBV5-1 and TRBJ1-6, with 7 bases that match TRBD1. CDR3 length equals 15 residues. The germline V gene has CDR1 SGHRS and CDR2 YFSETQ. The trim removed 2 bases at V and 5 bases at J, leaving 4 bases unmatched. The CDR3, as DNA: TGCGCCAGCAGCTTCCGGGACAGAGATAATTCACCCCTCCACTTT. Translation gives CASSFRDRDNSPLHF.

This clonotype is large in the sample. The V call is TRBV28, the J call TRBJ2-1, with 12 nucleotides matching TRBD1. CDR3 length: 15 amino acids. In germline, CDR1 is MDHEN, CDR2 SYDVKM. Unmatched junction bases numbered 7, after V lost 7 bases and J lost 6 bases. CDR3 sequence (DNA): TGTGCCAGCACCTCGGGGACAGGGGGCTTCAATGAGCAGTTCTTC. It specifies CASTSGTGGFNEQFF.

V is TRBV4-2 and J is TRBJ2-3, with D unclear. The CDR3 runs 15 residues. Germline V gene sequence: CDR1 LGHNA, CDR2 YNFKEQ. V dropped 1 base and J dropped 2 bases, with 10 bases sitting between them. This CDR3 reads CASSQVGSLTDTQYF. The DNA of the CDR3 is TGTGCCAGCAGCCAAGTTGGCAGCCTCACAGATACGCAGTATTTT.

This clonotype was observed a few times. The V gene is TRBV6-6, the J gene TRBJ1-1; TRBD1 matches 8 bases. The CDR3 runs 15 residues. The ends lost 6 bases at V and 5 bases at J; junction bases unmatched: 11. Germline values: CDR1 MNHNY, CDR2 SVGAGI (reference sequence). The DNA for the CDR3 is TGTGCCAGCAGAATATTGGGACAGGCAGGTACTGAAGCTTTCTTT. Encoded protein: CASRILGQAGTEAFF.

The V call is TRBV6-6, the J call TRBJ1-3, with D perhaps TRBD1 (5 bases). The V gene lost 1 base and the J gene lost 0 bases, with 19 bases spanning the gap. The CDR3 is 19 amino acids. Germline V gene sequence: CDR1 MNHNY, CDR2 SVGAGI (reference sequence). The CDR3 bases are TGTGCCAGCAGTTACTTAGGACTCAGGGAGTGGGACTCTGGAAACACCATATATTTT. Amino acids: CASSYLGLREWDSGNTIYF.

This chain joins TRBV9 and TRBJ2-3, with 7 bases aligning to TRBD2. Germline assignment: CDR1 SGDLS and CDR2 YYNGEE. This CDR3 region has 15 residues. After removal of 4 bases from V and 5 bases from J, the junction contained 10 bases not matched to a gene. The CDR3 reads CASSPGKRGGDTQYF. In DNA form, the CDR3 reads TGTGCCAGCAGCCCTGGTAAGCGGGGTGGAGATACGCAGTATTTT.

The chain joins TRBV7-2 to TRBJ1-5, with no clear D. This CDR3 has 14 amino acids. In germline, CDR1 is SGHTA, CDR2 FQGNSA. V shed 3 bases and J shed 5 bases, with 11 bases lying between them. The CDR3 region has the DNA TGTGCCAGCAGCTTCGGCCGGGGAGATCAGCCCCAGCATTTT. This translates into CASSFGRGDQPQHF.

This clonotype was found a few times. The J gene is TRBJ1-2, the V gene TRBV12-3 or TRBV12-4; D is perhaps TRBD1 (5 bases). The CDR3 spans 12 residues. V lost 3 bases, J lost 8 bases, and 10 bases lay in between. CDR3 region: CASSFTGQGYTF. The CDR3 DNA reads TGTGCCAGCAGTTTTACGGGGCAAGGCTACACCTTC.

This clonotype was observed a few times. This chain joins TRBV6-6 and TRBJ1-4, with 12 bases that match TRBD1. The CDR3 consists of 17 residues. V trimming: 7 bases; J trimming: 4 bases; junction bases outside the gene matches: 10. Germline lookup yields CDR1 MNHNY and CDR2 SVGAGI (reference sequence). This chain's CDR3 is CASTEGQGADVNEKLFF. CDR3 DNA: TGTGCCAGCACCGAGGGACAGGGGGCGGACGTTAATGAAAAACTGTTTTTT.

This clonotype is termed large. V gene TRBV15 combines with J gene TRBJ2-1; unclear D gene. CDR1 and CDR2 from the germline V gene are LNHNV and YYDKDF (reference sequence). This CDR3 comprises 15 residues. V gave up 8 bases and J gave up 1 base, with 15 bases separating them. The CDR3 spells CATELSAVSYNEQFF. In DNA, the CDR3 is TGTGCCACCGAACTTTCAGCTGTATCCTACAATGAGCAGTTCTTC. Looking up the rest from reference TRBV15 and TRBJ2-1 gives the full variable domain: DAMVIQNPRYQVTQFGKPVTLSCSQTLNHNVMYWYQQKSSQAPKLLFHYYDKDFNNEADTPDNFQSRRPNTSFCFLDIRSPGLGDTAMYLCATELSAVSYNEQFFGPGTRLTVL.

Worth noting for this clonotype: This may arise from a read error, as a much more abundant clone is one base away. The chain combines TRBV2 with TRBJ2-5; D unclear. Trimming cost V 7 bases and J 5 bases, with 11 bases left between them. This CDR3 has 12 residues. Germline V gene sequence: CDR1 SNHLY, CDR2 FYNNEI. In nucleotides, the CDR3 is TGTGCCAGCAAGACTCAGACGGAGACCCAGTACTTC. Protein product: CASKTQTETQYF.

This clonotype was counted between two and nine times. This chain connects TRBV4-1 to TRBJ2-6, with D possibly matching TRBD2 (5 bases). CDR3 size: 15 residues. Germline V gene sequence: CDR1 MGHRA, CDR2 YSYEKL. V was clipped by 3 bases and J by 2 bases, with 8 bases between them. Here the CDR3 reads CASSHPGAGANVLTF. CDR3 in DNA: TGCGCCAGCAGCCACCCCGGGGCTGGGGCCAACGTCCTGACTTTC.

This clonotype was seen a handful of times. The chain's CDR3 is CSATDREESSPLHF. In DNA, the CDR3 is TGCAGTGCTACTGACAGGGAGGAGAGTTCACCCCTCCACTTT. This chain uses TRBV20-1 with TRBJ1-6; 7 nucleotides align to TRBD1. The CDR3 runs 14 residues. Per the germline V gene, CDR1 is DFQATT and CDR2 is SNEGSKA (reference sequence). Germline trimming cut 4 bases from V and 9 bases from J; bases unmatched to any gene: 9.

This clonotype is hyperexpanded by share. The chain has TRBV29-1 and TRBJ2-1, with D unresolved. CDR1 and CDR2 (germline): SQVTM, ANQGSEA. This CDR3 region has 12 residues. The V end was cut by 5 bases, the J end by 5 bases, with 10 bases between. CDR3 bases: TGCAGCGTTTCTAACGGGCACAATGAGCAGTTCTTC. Translated: CSVSNGHNEQFF.

This clonotype is large (0.1 to 1%) by share. The V call is TRBV5-6, the J call TRBJ2-1; D not resolved. Germline V gene sequence: CDR1 SGHDT, CDR2 YYEEEE. CDR3 length equals 15 residues. Between the trimmed V and J ends, which lost 1 base and 2 bases, there was a span of 10 bases. The CDR3 here is CASSLSSHPYNEQFF. CDR3 in DNA: TGTGCCAGCAGCTTGTCTAGTCATCCCTACAATGAGCAGTTCTTC. The full variable domain, completed using reference TRBV5-6 and TRBJ2-1, is DAGVTQSPTHLIKTRGQQVTLRCSPKSGHDTVSWYQQALGQGPQFIFQYYEEEERQRGNFPDRFSGHQFPNYSSELNVNALLLGDSALYLCASSLSSHPYNEQFFGPGTRLTVL.